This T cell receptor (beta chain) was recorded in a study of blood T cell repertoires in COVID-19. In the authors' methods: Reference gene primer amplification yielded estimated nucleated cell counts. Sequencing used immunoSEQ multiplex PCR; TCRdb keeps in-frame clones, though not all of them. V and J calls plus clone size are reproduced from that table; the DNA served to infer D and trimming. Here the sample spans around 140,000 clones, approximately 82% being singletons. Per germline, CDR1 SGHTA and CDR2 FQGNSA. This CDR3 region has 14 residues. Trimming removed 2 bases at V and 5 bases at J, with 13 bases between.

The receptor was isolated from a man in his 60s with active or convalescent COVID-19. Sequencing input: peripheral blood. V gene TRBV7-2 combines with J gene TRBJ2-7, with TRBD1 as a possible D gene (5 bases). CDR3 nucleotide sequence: TGTGCCAGCAGCTTATTTAGGGGCTTGAACGAGCAGTACTTC. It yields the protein CASSLFRGLNEQYF.